These T cell receptor beta chains were read from a single sample in a study of T-cell memory formation after mild COVID-19. In TCRdb, the 5' RACE reads were re-called with MiXCR into one record per CDR3 protein. This table holds around 440,000 distinct CDR3 sequences, over 15% found once. The source material was PBMCs or a T cell subset sorted from them (not recorded which). The source of these receptors is an adult woman who had mild COVID-19 (a few samples of this study predate the infection). Cell type and time point are not known. CDR3s include the opening cysteine and the closing phenylalanine or tryptophan. D genes are given only for firm matches. Clone size appears in some rows only: once, few, many, or a class for an expanded clone.

cdr3_nt cdr3_aa d_call clone_size j_call v_call
TGTGCCAGCAGCTTAGGCCGGGTTAATTCACCCCTCCACTTT CASSLGRVNSPLHF NA NA TRBJ1-6 TRBV11-2
TGTGCCACCAGCAGTGGCAGGGTGAATCAGCCCCAGCATTTT CATSSGRVNQPQHF NA few TRBJ1-5 TRBV15
TGTGCCAGCAGTTACGACCGTGCTAGCGGGAGGGGGATGGGGACAGATACGCAGTATTTT CASSYDRASGRGMGTDTQYF TRBD2 NA TRBJ2-3 TRBV6-5
TGTGCCAGCAGTTTAGATCTAGCGGCAGATACGCAGTATTTT CASSLDLAADTQYF TRBD2 few TRBJ2-3 TRBV12-3/TRBV12-4
TGTGCCAGCATGCGGGGGGCCTTCAGCAATCAGCCCCAGCATTTT CASMRGAFSNQPQHF NA NA TRBJ1-5 TRBV6-6
TGTGCCAGCAGCCAAGACGTGACTAGTAGTGGCACAGATACGCAGTATTTT CASSQDVTSSGTDTQYF NA few TRBJ2-3 TRBV3-1
TGTGCCAGCAGTTCTCTCGGGTCACCTGTGGCCAACGTCCTGACTTTC CASSSLGSPVANVLTF NA NA TRBJ2-6 TRBV12-3/TRBV12-4
TGCGCCAGCAGCCAAGAGGCGGGGGGGCCATTCGAGACCCAGTACTTC CASSQEAGGPFETQYF TRBD2 NA TRBJ2-5 TRBV4-1
TGCGCCAGCAGCTTCGGACTAGCGGGAGGTAAAGAGACCCAGTACTTC CASSFGLAGGKETQYF TRBD2 NA TRBJ2-5 TRBV5-1
TGTGCCAGCAGTTACTCGCCACGGGCCTATGGCTACACCTTC CASSYSPRAYGYTF NA NA TRBJ1-2 TRBV6-5
TGTGCCAGCAGCCAAGTGGGACTTAACAATGAGCAGTTCTTC CASSQVGLNNEQFF NA few TRBJ2-1 TRBV14
TGCAGTTCCAGAGTTGAGACCCAGTACTTC CSSRVETQYF NA NA TRBJ2-5 TRBV20-1
TGCGCCAGCAGCCCCGAGGGGACTTCTGCCTACGAGCAGTACTTC CASSPEGTSAYEQYF NA NA TRBJ2-7 TRBV5-1
TGCAGTGCTGACGGACTAGATTACGAGCAGTACTTC CSADGLDYEQYF TRBD2 NA TRBJ2-7 TRBV20-1
TGTGCCAGCAGCCCCGGGGGGGGATACAATGAGCAGTTCTTC CASSPGGGYNEQFF TRBD2 few TRBJ2-1 TRBV6-2/TRBV6-3
TGTGCCAGCAGTTCCTGGACAGGGCGCCACGAGCAGTACTTC CASSSWTGRHEQYF TRBD1 few TRBJ2-7 TRBV6-1
TGCAGCGTCGACCGACCGGGACAGGGGGGGGACTTC CSVDRPGQGGDF TRBD1 NA TRBJ2-5 TRBV29-1
TGTGCCACCAGCAGAGGTGGGGGATTAGGGGAGACCCAGTACTTC CATSRGGGLGETQYF NA NA TRBJ2-5 TRBV15
TGTGCCAGCAGTTTAGAGGGGGGCTGGAGCAATCAGCCCCAGCATTTT CASSLEGGWSNQPQHF NA NA TRBJ1-5 TRBV12-3/TRBV12-4
TGTGCCAGCAGCGTAGCGGGGGGCCGTCTTAATGAGCAGTTCTTC CASSVAGGRLNEQFF NA few TRBJ2-1 TRBV9
TGTGCCAGCAGCTTAGGGGTGTGGGGCAGCGTTCAAGAGACCCAGTACTTC CASSLGVWGSVQETQYF NA NA TRBJ2-5 TRBV7-8
TGCGCCAGCAGCCAGACTAGCGGCCCATCGGATACGCAGTATTTT CASSQTSGPSDTQYF TRBD2 few TRBJ2-3 TRBV4-3
TGTGCCAGCAGCACCCGGGACAGAGCAAACTCCTACGAGCAGTACTTC CASSTRDRANSYEQYF TRBD1 NA TRBJ2-7 TRBV12-3/TRBV12-4
TGCAGTGCTAGAGATCAAATGGCGGGGGGATACAATGAGCAGTTCTTC CSARDQMAGGYNEQFF TRBD2 few TRBJ2-1 TRBV20-1
TGTGCCAGCAGCTACCTGGGGGACAGGGAAAAAGAGACCCAGTACTTC CASSYLGDREKETQYF TRBD1 few TRBJ2-5 TRBV11-2
TGTGCCAGCAGCTTAGTGGACAGCACTGAAGCTTTCTTT CASSLVDSTEAFF NA NA TRBJ1-1 TRBV11-1
TGTGCCAGCAGCCACTCTCGAGCGGGAGAGGAGACCCAGTACTTC CASSHSRAGEETQYF TRBD2 few TRBJ2-5 TRBV12-3/TRBV12-4
TGTGCCAGCAGCTTGGGTTTCGGGGGGGGCCAATCGGAGACCCAGTACTTC CASSLGFGGGQSETQYF TRBD2 few TRBJ2-5 TRBV5-5
TGTGCCAGCAGTACCTCCGAGGACAGGGCAGATACGCAGTATTTT CASSTSEDRADTQYF TRBD1 NA TRBJ2-3 TRBV25-1
TGCAGCGCCGCGACTAGCGGGACGGGGGGTGAGCAGTTCTTC CSAATSGTGGEQFF TRBD2 many TRBJ2-1 TRBV29-1
TGTGCCAGCCGGACTAGGGGGATCTACAATGAGCAGTTCTTC CASRTRGIYNEQFF NA few TRBJ2-1 TRBV2
TGTGCCAGCAGCCTCACCGGGACAGGTCTTTCAGATACGCAGTATTTT CASSLTGTGLSDTQYF TRBD1 few TRBJ2-3 TRBV13
TGCAGCGTTGAAGGGCCGAACACTGAAGCTTTCTTT CSVEGPNTEAFF NA NA TRBJ1-1 TRBV29-1
TGTGCCAGCAACCCCGGGGGGCGGGGCGCATACAATGAGCAGTTCTTC CASNPGGRGAYNEQFF NA NA TRBJ2-1 TRBV5-6
TGTGCCAGCAGTTACTCATTACAGGGGGCGTCCTACGAGCAGTACTTC CASSYSLQGASYEQYF TRBD1 few TRBJ2-7 TRBV6-6
TGCGCCAGCAGCTTCTCAATGGGGACTGAAGCTTTCTTT CASSFSMGTEAFF NA few TRBJ1-1 TRBV5-1
TGTGCCAGCAGTCGTCTAGCGGTTGACAATGAGCAGTTCTTC CASSRLAVDNEQFF TRBD2 few TRBJ2-1 TRBV12-3/TRBV12-4
TGTGCCAGCTCACGCCTGCCCTCGGGGGCGCAACGTGAGCAGTTCTTC CASSRLPSGAQREQFF NA many TRBJ2-1 TRBV18
TGTGCCAGCAGCTTGGCCCTAGCGCAGGGGGCTATGAACACTGAAGCTTTCTTT CASSLALAQGAMNTEAFF TRBD1 NA TRBJ1-1 TRBV5-5
TGTGCCAGCAGCTTAGCGGGCCGGGGGGAGTACAATGAGCAGTTCTTC CASSLAGRGEYNEQFF TRBD2 NA TRBJ2-1 TRBV7-2
TGTGCCAGCAGCTTGGCGGGGGGTAAAAACCCTAACTATGGCTACACCTTC CASSLAGGKNPNYGYTF NA few TRBJ1-2 TRBV5-6
TGTGCCACCCGGGGACTCTCGAACACCGGGGAGCTGTTTTTT CATRGLSNTGELFF NA NA TRBJ2-2 TRBV12-3/TRBV12-4
TGTGCCAGTAGTATCGATGTCAGGGCCCTTGATGAGCAGTTCTTC CASSIDVRALDEQFF NA many TRBJ2-1 TRBV19
TGCGCCAGCAGCCCTTCTACTAGCGGGAGTTACGAGCAGTACTTC CASSPSTSGSYEQYF TRBD2 NA TRBJ2-7 TRBV5-1
TGTGCCACCAGTGACTCGACAGGTTCGCAAGAGACCCAGTACTTC CATSDSTGSQETQYF NA few TRBJ2-5 TRBV24-1
TGCAGTGCACCTGAGGGAGGGTACACAGATACGCAGTATTTT CSAPEGGYTDTQYF TRBD2 NA TRBJ2-3 TRBV20-1
TGCGCCAGCAGCTTGTTGGAGGGGGCCCCTTTGTCCTTCGAGCAGTACTTC CASSLLEGAPLSFEQYF NA NA TRBJ2-7 TRBV5-1
TGTGCCAGCAGCTCGAGCCGGGCGGGCCTTAGCACAGATACGCAGTATTTT CASSSSRAGLSTDTQYF NA few TRBJ2-3 TRBV3-1
TGTGCCAGCAGCCCACCGGAGGGGGCTTGGCAGCCCCAGCATTTT CASSPPEGAWQPQHF TRBD1 NA TRBJ1-5 TRBV7-8
TGTGCCAGCACCCCCCGGACATCCCCGAGCTCCTACGAGCAGTACTTC CASTPRTSPSSYEQYF NA many TRBJ2-7 TRBV2
TGTGCTAGCAGCTTAGACCAGAGGGTTAGCCACAATGAGCAGTTCTTC CASSLDQRVSHNEQFF NA NA TRBJ2-1 TRBV7-7
TGTGCCAGCAGTTACCGTCGGACAGGGTCGACTTCCTACGAGCAGTACTTC CASSYRRTGSTSYEQYF TRBD1 NA TRBJ2-7 TRBV6-5
TGTGCCAGCAGCCAAGAGGAGACGAACACTGAAGCTTTCTTT CASSQEETNTEAFF NA NA TRBJ1-1 TRBV3-1
TGTGCCAGCAGCTTGGTAGGAGGGAGTGAGCAGTTCTTC CASSLVGGSEQFF NA few TRBJ2-1 TRBV5-4
TGTGCCAGCAGTCGGGGACCAAACCAAGAGACCCAGTACTTC CASSRGPNQETQYF NA NA TRBJ2-5 TRBV5-8
TGTGCCAGCAGTTACAGGGAAGGTTGGACTGAAGCTTTCTTT CASSYREGWTEAFF NA NA TRBJ1-1 TRBV6-5
TGCAGCGTTGATCGGCGGGCAGTCACAGATACGCAGTATTTT CSVDRRAVTDTQYF NA NA TRBJ2-3 TRBV29-1
TGTGCTTCTGGACAGGCCTACGAGCAGTACTTC CASGQAYEQYF TRBD1 NA TRBJ2-7 TRBV30
TGTGCCAGTAGTATCCTAGCGGGAGGATCAGATACGCAGTATTTT CASSILAGGSDTQYF TRBD2 NA TRBJ2-3 TRBV19